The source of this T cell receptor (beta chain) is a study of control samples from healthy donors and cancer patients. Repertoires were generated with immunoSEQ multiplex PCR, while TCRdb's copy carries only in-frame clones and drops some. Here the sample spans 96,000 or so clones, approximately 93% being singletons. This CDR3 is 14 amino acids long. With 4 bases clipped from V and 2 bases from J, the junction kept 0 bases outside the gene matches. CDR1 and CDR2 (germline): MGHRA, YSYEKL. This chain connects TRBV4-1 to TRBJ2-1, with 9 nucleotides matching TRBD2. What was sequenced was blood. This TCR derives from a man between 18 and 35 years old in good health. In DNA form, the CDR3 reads TGCGCCAGCAGCCCTAGCGGGGCCTACAATGAGCAGTTCTTC. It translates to CASSPSGAYNEQFF.